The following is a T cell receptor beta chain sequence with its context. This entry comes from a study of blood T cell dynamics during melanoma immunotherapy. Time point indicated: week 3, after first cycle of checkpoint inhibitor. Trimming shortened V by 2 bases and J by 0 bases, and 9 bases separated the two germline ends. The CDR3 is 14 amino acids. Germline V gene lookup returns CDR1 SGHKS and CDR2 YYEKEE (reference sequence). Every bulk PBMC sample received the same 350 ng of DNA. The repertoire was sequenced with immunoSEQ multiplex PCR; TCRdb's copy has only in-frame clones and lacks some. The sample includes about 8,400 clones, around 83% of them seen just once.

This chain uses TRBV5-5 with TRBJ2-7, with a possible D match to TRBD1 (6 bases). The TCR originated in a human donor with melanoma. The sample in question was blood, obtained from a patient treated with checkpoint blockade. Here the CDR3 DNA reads TGTGCCAGCAGCTTCACAGGGCTCTCCTACGAGCAGTACTTC. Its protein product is CASSFTGLSYEQYF.